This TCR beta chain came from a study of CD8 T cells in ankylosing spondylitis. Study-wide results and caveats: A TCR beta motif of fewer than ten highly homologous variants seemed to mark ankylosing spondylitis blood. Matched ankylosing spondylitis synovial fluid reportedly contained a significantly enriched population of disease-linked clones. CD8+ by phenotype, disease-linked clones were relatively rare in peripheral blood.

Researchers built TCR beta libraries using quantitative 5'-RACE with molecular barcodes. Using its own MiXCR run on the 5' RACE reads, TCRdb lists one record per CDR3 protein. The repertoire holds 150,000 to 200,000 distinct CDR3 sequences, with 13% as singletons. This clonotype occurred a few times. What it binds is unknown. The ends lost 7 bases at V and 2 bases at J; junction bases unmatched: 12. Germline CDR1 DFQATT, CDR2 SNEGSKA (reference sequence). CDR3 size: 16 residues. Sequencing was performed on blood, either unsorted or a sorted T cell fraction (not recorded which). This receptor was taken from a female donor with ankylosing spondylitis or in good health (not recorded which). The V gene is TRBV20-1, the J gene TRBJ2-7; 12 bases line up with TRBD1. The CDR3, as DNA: TGCAGTGGGGTCCCGGGACAGGGGGCGAGCCCCTACGAGCAGTACTTC. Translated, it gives CSGVPGQGASPYEQYF.